This T cell receptor (beta chain) was captured by sequencing in a study of T cells in localized non-small cell lung cancer. V lost 3 bases to trimming and J lost 3 bases, with 19 bases between them. CDR3 length: 16 residues. In germline, CDR1 is SGHRS, CDR2 YFSETQ. Measured with immunoSEQ multiplex PCR; TCRdb has only the in-frame clones, and not every one. The table includes under 150,000 clones, more than 80% detected once. The input for sequencing was peripheral blood, taken before any cancer treatment. This chain links TRBV5-1 with TRBJ2-7; weak D call: TRBD1 (5 bases). This clonotype was obtained from a female donor older than 55 with stage I lung adenocarcinoma. The DNA for the CDR3 is TGCGCCAGCAGCTCCATTCGATGGAAGGACATCTACGAGCAGTACTTC. The encoded protein is CASSSIRWKDIYEQYF.